Sequencing of this T cell receptor (beta chain) was carried out in a study of radiotherapy plus CTLA-4 blockade in lung cancer. Worth noting for this clone: Its matching antigen is unknown.

Sequencing was performed with immunoSEQ multiplex PCR; in TCRdb, only in-frame clones are kept and a portion is missing. The sample contains 65,000 to 100,000 clones, roughly four fifths of which appear only once. Germline V lookup: CDR1 LNHDA, CDR2 SQIVND (reference sequence). The CDR3 covers 18 residues. The V and J ends lost 7 bases and 4 bases, in that order; junction bases with no gene match: 19. Study outcomes and limitations: Clones of tumor-derived TCRs expanded in blood after radiotherapy plus ipilimumab.

In chemo-refractory metastatic non-small-cell lung cancer, patients got ipilimumab CTLA-4 blockade together with focal radiation. The specimen was peripheral blood, collected from a patient treated with radiotherapy plus ipilimumab. The chain employs TRBV19 and TRBJ1-1; 9 nucleotides match TRBD1. This TCR was recovered from a human donor with non-small cell lung cancer who had stable disease on radiotherapy plus ipilimumab. Here the CDR3 reads CASTRSLHRGRLFTEAFF. CDR3 bases: TGTGCCAGTACCCGATCCCTTCACAGGGGGCGCCTTTTCACTGAAGCTTTCTTT.